This passage covers 3 T cell receptor beta chains from one sample sequenced in a study of CD8 T cells in Susac syndrome. Random hexamers were used to reverse transcribe the RNA input (about 0.45 to 1 ug). Each CDR3 protein is one row after TCRdb ran MiXCR on the immunoSEQ multiplex PCR reads. The sample lists about 110,000 distinct CDR3 sequences; 90% to 98% were seen once. The sequenced sample consisted of CD4+ T cells from PBMCs. The receptors originated from a human donor in good health.

The chain carries TRBV5-6 and TRBJ2-2, with D unresolved. This CDR3 has 13 amino acids. The germline V gene has CDR1 SGHDT and CDR2 YYEEEE. V was cut by 0 bases and J by 6 bases, with 6 bases left in between. DNA of the CDR3: TGTGCCAGCAGCTTGGGCTTGGCCGGGGAGCTGTTTTTT. Protein product: CASSLGLAGELFF.

This clonotype appeared once. The rearrangement uses TRBV14 and TRBJ2-2; D unclear. V lost 0 bases and J 9 bases, leaving 11 bases between the germline ends. This CDR3 has 14 amino acids. Germline CDR1 and CDR2: SGHDN and FVKESK. CDR3 nucleotides: TGTGCCAGCAGCCAAGATATGGCGCGAAGGGAGCTGTTTTTT. Translated, it gives CASSQDMARRELFF. Full variable domain (remainder filled in from reference TRBV14 and TRBJ2-2): EAGVTQFPSHSVIEKGQTVTLRCDPISGHDNLYWYRRVMGKEIKFLLHFVKESKQDESGMPNNRFLAERTGGTYSTLKVQPAELEDSGVYFCASSQDMARRELFFGEGSRLTVL.

In its sample, this clonotype was seen a few times. Mismatch with germline at one junction end may stem from a read error. The J gene is TRBJ2-2, the V gene TRBV12-3 or TRBV12-4; TRBD1 matches at 8 bases. This CDR3 contains 15 residues. The DNA for the CDR3 is TGTGCCAGCAGCTTAGGACAGGGGAACACCGGGGAGCTGTTTTTT. Its translation: CASSLGQGNTGELFF.